The present T cell receptor (beta chain) was sequenced within a study of shared clonotypes between healthy human individuals. TCRdb keeps only in-frame clones here, not all; method: immunoSEQ multiplex PCR. The data show about 2.4 million clones, approximately 90% seen once. Memory CD4+ cells were the fraction left after CD45RA+ naive selection. V shed 6 bases and J 3 bases; nucleotides not matched to a gene: 7. In germline, CDR1 is LNHDA, CDR2 SQIVND (reference sequence). This CDR3 has 16 amino acids. The clonotype comes from a man younger than 30 in good health. J is TRBJ2-6 and V is TRBV19, with 8 nucleotides matching TRBD2. The sample was naive CD4+ T cells sorted from blood. Stated subset: CD45RA+ positively selected. The chain's CDR3 is CASRDPGGFGANVLTF. Here the CDR3 DNA reads TGTGCCAGTAGAGACCCGGGGGGGTTTGGGGCCAACGTCCTGACTTTC.